This T cell receptor beta chain was obtained from a study of early T cells in non-severe SARS-CoV-2 infection. The overall study: Unpaired chains resulted from sequencing bulk RNA of unsorted whole blood.

Overall study results and limits: Database matching using VDJdb favored anti-spike CD8 responses, with private and CD4 specificities left missing.

Germline values: CDR1 SGHAT, CDR2 FQNNGV. The CDR3 runs to 13 residues. Trimming left V 1 base short and J 4 bases short, with 8 bases between. A few counts support this clonotype. Its antigen is undetermined. Individually, cDNA molecules had unique molecular identifiers attached to them. MiXCR, run by TCRdb on the 5' RACE reads, gives a single entry per CDR3 protein. The data show roughly 100,000 distinct CDR3 sequences, about an eighth seen once. Sequenced material: whole blood. The chain joins TRBV11-2 to TRBJ2-7; no clear D. This receptor was identified in an adult who was a healthcare worker with PCR-confirmed SARS-CoV-2 infection or an uninfected control (not recorded which). CDR3 amino acids: CASSLGMRYEQYF. The CDR3 DNA reads as TGTGCCAGCAGCTTAGGAATGAGGTACGAGCAGTACTTC.